Below, 2 T cell receptor beta chains from the same sample are listed, as sequenced in a study of T-cell memory formation after mild COVID-19. Each CDR3 protein is one row after TCRdb ran MiXCR on the 5' RACE reads. The sample yields hundreds of thousands of distinct CDR3 sequences, more than 15% seen once. Input material: PBMCs or a T cell subset sorted from them (not recorded which). These receptors all come from a man aged 18 to 29 who had mild COVID-19 (a few samples of this study predate the infection). Cell type and time point are not known.

The chain links TRBV20-1 to TRBJ2-1; D is unresolved. Germline CDR1 is DFQATT and CDR2 is SNEGSKA (reference sequence). The CDR3 extends over 9 amino acids. V lost 6 bases, J lost 5 bases, and 2 bases lay in between. CDR3 nucleotides: TGCAGTGCCCACAATGAGCAGTTCTTC. Translation: CSAHNEQFF.

This sequence joins TRBV7-9 and TRBJ1-1, with D unclear. Trimming left V 5 bases short and J 5 bases short, with 12 bases between. Looked up from germline, CDR1 is SEHNR and CDR2 is FQNEAQ (reference sequence). This CDR3 is built from 13 residues. The CDR3 is CASSQILGTEAFF. Written as DNA, the CDR3 is TGTGCCAGCAGCCAGATACTCGGGACTGAAGCTTTCTTT.